Below, 4 T cell receptor beta chains from the same sample are listed, as sequenced in a study of response to subunit inactivated influenza vaccine. MiXCR, run by TCRdb on the RT-PCR reads, gives a single entry per CDR3 protein. Among more than 550,000 distinct CDR3 sequences listed, approximately 10% were seen once. The sample was PBMCs from blood, taken on the day of vaccination. The receptors were sampled from a man aged 50 to 60 who received an inactivated influenza vaccine.

This clonotype was recorded a few times. The chain links TRBV29-1 to TRBJ1-2; 8 nucleotides align to TRBD1. CDR1 SQVTM and CDR2 ANQGSEA come from the germline V gene. The CDR3 contains 15 residues. V dropped 5 bases and J dropped 0; count of bases not matched to a gene: 8. The CDR3 region is CSVYDRGSSNYGYTF. CDR3 in DNA: TGCAGCGTTTACGACAGGGGATCTTCTAACTATGGCTACACCTTC.

The chain has TRBV3-1 and TRBJ1-1, with D possibly TRBD1 on 6 matching bases. CDR1 and CDR2 from the germline V gene are LGHDT and YNNKEL (reference sequence). This CDR3 region has 17 residues. Trimming removed 11 bases at V and 0 bases at J, with 25 bases between. This chain's CDR3 is CASCQDSIGQLNTEAFF. The CDR3 nucleotides are TGTGCCTCCTGCCAAGATTCCATCGGACAGCTGAACACTGAAGCTTTCTTT.

The chain couples TRBV25-1 to TRBJ2-1; the D gene is possibly TRBD1 (6 bases). The germline CDR1 and CDR2 sequences are MGHDK and SYGVNS. The CDR3 has 13 residues. Trimming took 4 bases from V and 7 from J, leaving 11 bases between them. The CDR3 DNA is TGTGCCAGCAGTGGCACAGGGTTAAATGAGCAGTTCTTC. As protein: CASSGTGLNEQFF.

In this sample, this clonotype turned up a few times. The V and J genes are TRBV20-1 and TRBJ2-3, with D uncertain. The CDR3 spans 16 residues. Germline V lookup: CDR1 DFQATT, CDR2 SNEGSKA (reference sequence). Trimming took off 0 bases at V and 1 base at J, with 14 bases between the two ends. CDR3 nucleotides: TGCAGTGCTAGAGATCGGCCCCGGAAGGGCACAGATACGCAGTATTTT. Amino acids: CSARDRPRKGTDTQYF.